This entry lists 3 T cell receptor beta chains sequenced from one sample in a study of T cells after yellow fever vaccination. TCRdb reprocessed the 5' RACE reads with MiXCR, giving one entry per CDR3 protein. This table holds hundreds of thousands of distinct CDR3 sequences, approximately 13% found once. The material was PBMCs, obtained on the day of the yellow fever booster vaccination. Every receptor here comes from a man aged 25-45 years who received the YFV17D yellow fever vaccine.

This clonotype came up a few times. The V gene is TRBV20-1, the J gene TRBJ1-1; possibly TRBD1 for D (6 bases). CDR1 is DFQATT and CDR2 is SNEGSKA in the germline V gene (reference sequence). Deletions cut 7 bases from V and 8 bases from J, with 17 bases between. This CDR3 has 12 residues. CDR3 coding DNA: TGCAGTGTTAGTCCGGGGGGCGGCGAAGCTTTCTTT. It specifies CSVSPGGGEAFF.

This clonotype turned up a few times. V gene TRBV20-1 combines with J gene TRBJ2-4; D is ambiguous. Germline V gene lookup returns CDR1 DFQATT and CDR2 SNEGSKA (reference sequence). CDR3 size: 15 residues. Trimming took 6 bases from V and 1 from J, leaving 16 bases between them. CDR3 sequence: CSAPPNTAAKNIQYF. For the CDR3, the DNA is TGCAGTGCCCCGCCGAATACGGCCGCCAAAAACATTCAGTACTTC.

V usage is TRBV19 and J usage is TRBJ1-2; TRBD1 agrees at 7 bases. The CDR3 has 15 residues. Losses at the gene ends were 4 bases for V and 2 bases for J; bases not matched to a gene: 7. Germline lookup yields CDR1 LNHDA and CDR2 SQIVND (reference sequence). The CDR3 DNA reads TGTGCCAGTAGTACTCGGACAGGAGAGAACTATGGCTACACCTTC. It yields the protein CASSTRTGENYGYTF.